This T cell receptor beta chain comes out of a study of blood T cell repertoires in COVID-19. At the level of the study: The analysed material was cDNA or gDNA that came from T cells, B-cell-depleted T cells, or PBMCs.

CDR1 and CDR2 (germline): PRHDT, FYEKMQ (reference sequence). The CDR3 contains 15 residues. The V and J ends lost 2 bases and 2 bases respectively, with 13 bases between them. Source study methods: Using reference gene primer amplification, nucleated cell counts were estimated. Here immunoSEQ multiplex PCR was the method, and the copy in TCRdb shows in-frame clones only, minus some. That table gives V, J and clone size, and the DNA gave D and trimming. The table includes about 310,000 clones, around 90% detected once. The sequence was obtained from a man between 45 and 60 years old with active or convalescent COVID-19. This chain joins TRBV13 and TRBJ2-7; TRBD1 is a possible D gene (6 bases). The sample taken for sequencing was peripheral blood. The CDR3 coding sequence is TGTGCCAGCAGCTTACGCCAGGGGTTCGCCTACGAGCAGTACTTC. It codes for CASSLRQGFAYEQYF.